These 22 T cell receptor beta chains came from one sample sequenced in a study of blood T cells in healthy people across ages. Combining a sample-barcoded 5' primer with a J-beta primer mix, a second PCR ran for roughly 7 to 12 cycles. MiXCR, applied by TCRdb to the 5' RACE reads, yields one record per CDR3 protein. The sample includes around 990,000 distinct CDR3 sequences, under 30% of them seen just once. The data also belong to a second study, concerning T cells of mothers and their children.

Specimen: blood. The receptors here all came from a girl aged 2 to 10 in good health.

This clonotype was picked up a small number of times. V and J are TRBV20-1 and TRBJ2-7; D remains ambiguous. Trimming cost V 0 bases and J 1 base, with 13 bases left between them. The length of the CDR3 is 15 residues. CDR1 and CDR2 from the germline V gene are DFQATT and SNEGSKA (reference sequence). CDR3 region: CSARDLVTESYEQYF. The CDR3 DNA is TGCAGTGCTAGAGATCTCGTGACGGAATCCTACGAGCAGTACTTC.

In its sample, this clonotype was seen a few times. The chain has TRBV29-1 and TRBJ2-5, with 10 bases that match TRBD2. TRBJ2-7 explains the end of the DNA better; the J call may be wrong. This CDR3 contains 20 residues. Per the germline V gene, CDR1 is SQVTM and CDR2 is ANQGSEA. CDR3 coding DNA: TGCAGCGTTGAAGTCCATGACGAAAAACTAGCGGGGACCCTAACCTACGAGCAGTACTTC. It codes for CSVEVHDEKLAGTLTYEQYF.

This clonotype was counted many times. The chain uses TRBV9 and TRBJ2-1; the match to TRBD2 covers 10 bases. Germline V CDR1 and CDR2: SGDLS, YYNGEE. The CDR3 consists of 14 residues. The trim removed 2 bases at V and 7 bases at J, leaving 3 bases unmatched. The CDR3 DNA follows: TGTGCCAGCAGCGTTGAACTAGCGGGGAATGAGCAGTTCTTC. It yields the protein CASSVELAGNEQFF.

This clonotype was seen more than once but under ten times. The chain combines TRBV28 with TRBJ1-2; 7 bases map to TRBD1. CDR3 length: 16 residues. With V trimmed by 6 bases and J by 8 bases, 18 bases remained unmatched. Per the germline V gene, CDR1 is MDHEN and CDR2 is SYDVKM. The CDR3 DNA follows: TGTGCCAGCAGACCCGGGACAGATACGCGTCGAAGAGGCTACACCTTC. It codes for CASRPGTDTRRRGYTF.

In this sample, this clonotype turned up a few times. The chain joins TRBV7-2 to TRBJ2-3; 8 bases are a match to TRBD2. This CDR3 has 15 amino acids. Germline values: CDR1 SGHTA, CDR2 FQGNSA. Trimming removed 5 bases from V and 4 bases from J; junction bases left unmatched: 8. For the CDR3, the DNA is TGTGCCAGCAGCCCCGGGACTAGTAAAGCAGATACGCAGTATTTT. Translated, it gives CASSPGTSKADTQYF.

This chain connects TRBV20-1 to TRBJ2-5; 8 nucleotides agree with TRBD2. The germline CDR1 and CDR2 sequences are DFQATT and SNEGSKA (reference sequence). With 3 bases clipped from V and 5 bases from J, the junction kept 14 bases outside the gene matches. The length of the CDR3 is 16 residues. The CDR3 loop is CSASAAGGGFVETQYF. The CDR3 DNA reads as TGCAGTGCTAGTGCCGCGGGAGGAGGATTCGTGGAGACCCAGTACTTC.

The rearrangement uses TRBV29-1 and TRBJ2-7, with 9 positions matching TRBD1. CDR3 length equals 17 residues. V dropped 0 bases and J dropped 6; count of bases not matched to a gene: 15. Germline values: CDR1 SQVTM, CDR2 ANQGSEA. CDR3 amino acids: CSVEDPWTGALGFEQYF. CDR3 in DNA: TGCAGCGTTGAAGATCCTTGGACAGGGGCCCTGGGCTTCGAGCAGTACTTC.

The J gene is TRBJ2-1, the V gene TRBV7-6, with 13 bases lining up with TRBD2. The CDR3 is 16 amino acids. Trimming removed 5 bases from V and 11 bases from J; junction bases left unmatched: 12. Germline-derived CDR1 and CDR2 are SGHVS and FNYEAQ. The CDR3 coding sequence is TGTGCCAGCAGCCCAATATGGACTAGCGGGAGAGAAAAGCAGTTCTTC. Translating it yields CASSPIWTSGREKQFF.

The CDR3 bases are TGCAGCGTTGAAGCCTTCGGGAACACTGAAGCTTTCTTT. Protein: CSVEAFGNTEAFF. This sequence joins TRBV29-1 and TRBJ1-1; D is undetermined. CDR1 and CDR2 (germline): SQVTM, ANQGSEA. V lost 1 base and J 1 base, leaving 7 bases between the germline ends. This CDR3 region has 13 residues.

As to this clonotype: This is likely a read error, given that the CDR3 carries no conserved phenylalanine or tryptophan at its end. The chain is built from TRBV27 and TRBJ1-2, with 8 bases lining up with TRBD1. From germline, CDR1 is MNHEY and CDR2 SMNVEV (reference sequence). The CDR3 runs 12 residues. J lost 4 bases, V lost 6 bases, and 1 base had no gene match. The CDR3 protein is CASRGQVYGYTL. Here the CDR3 DNA reads TGTGCCAGCAGGGGACAGGTCTATGGCTACACCCTC.

In this sample, this clonotype turned up a few times. The rearrangement links TRBV29-1 to TRBJ2-1; D is possibly TRBD1 (6 bases). In germline, CDR1 is SQVTM, CDR2 ANQGSEA. V lost 1 base and J lost 9, with 22 bases in between. CDR3 size: 16 residues. The CDR3 region has the DNA TGCAGCGTTGAAGGAGGGGCAGGGGATAGCCTCGTTGAGCAGTTCTTC. Its translation: CSVEGGAGDSLVEQFF.

This clonotype was seen a few times. This chain links TRBV12-3 or TRBV12-4 with TRBJ1-4, with D hard to call. V lost 4 bases and J lost 1, with 7 bases in between. This CDR3 region has 14 residues. The CDR3 DNA follows: TGTGCCAGCAGTTCCGGTGGAACTAATGAAAAACTGTTTTTT. It translates to CASSSGGTNEKLFF.

This clonotype was observed a handful of times. This chain joins TRBV27 and TRBJ2-7; possible D gene TRBD2, 5 bases. Trimming took off 6 bases at V and 6 bases at J, with 15 bases between the two ends. This CDR3 has 13 amino acids. CDR1 and CDR2 from the germline V gene are MNHEY and SMNVEV (reference sequence). CDR3 coding DNA: TGTGCCAGCAGCCCGGACGGACTCCGCGAGCAGTACTTC. This codes for CASSPDGLREQYF.

The rearrangement uses TRBV29-1 and TRBJ1-1; possibly TRBD1 for D (5 bases). CDR3 length: 12 residues. CDR1 SQVTM and CDR2 ANQGSEA come from the germline V gene. The V gene lost 6 bases and the J gene lost 5 bases, with 13 bases spanning the gap. The CDR3 spells CSVLRDGTEAFF. CDR3 nucleotides: TGCAGCGTGCTCCGGGACGGAACTGAAGCTTTCTTT.

J is TRBJ2-1 and V is TRBV5-5; 8 bases map to TRBD1. With 1 base clipped from V and 3 bases from J, the junction kept 6 bases outside the gene matches. The CDR3 loop spans 16 amino acids. Germline assignment: CDR1 SGHKS and CDR2 YYEKEE (reference sequence). CDR3 residues: CASSLLRTGYYNEQFF. In DNA form, the CDR3 reads TGTGCCAGCAGCTTGCTTAGGACAGGGTACTACAATGAGCAGTTCTTC.

The rearrangement uses TRBV19 and TRBJ1-1; the D is unclear. This CDR3 is 13 amino acids long. Trimming removed 6 bases at V and 4 bases at J, with 12 bases between. From germline, CDR1 is LNHDA and CDR2 SQIVND (reference sequence). As DNA, the CDR3 is TGTGCCAGTAGCTATAGATCGGGCACTGAAGCTTTCTTT. It yields the protein CASSYRSGTEAFF.

The J gene is TRBJ2-3, the V gene TRBV6-5, with 8 positions matching TRBD1. CDR3 length: 14 residues. Germline CDR1 is MNHEY and CDR2 is SVGAGI. V dropped 8 bases and J dropped 5; count of bases not matched to a gene: 9. The CDR3, as DNA: TGTGCCAGCGGACCCCGACAGGGGCAAGATACGCAGTATTTT. Its translation is CASGPRQGQDTQYF.

This clonotype was picked up a small number of times. The CDR3: CASSLAGASNQPQHF. CDR3 coding DNA: TGTGCCAGCAGTTTAGCGGGGGCTAGTAATCAGCCCCAGCATTTT. The gene calls are TRBV27 and TRBJ1-5; possible D gene TRBD1, 6 bases. Germline V gene lookup returns CDR1 MNHEY and CDR2 SMNVEV (reference sequence). V was clipped by 2 bases and J by 4 bases, with 12 bases between them. The CDR3 has 15 amino acids.

The count of this clonotype is one. Here the CDR3 omits its conserved ending phenylalanine or tryptophan, so a read error is the likely source. The J gene is TRBJ2-7, the V gene TRBV3-1, with D perhaps matching TRBD1 or TRBD2 (5 bases each). Germline V lookup: CDR1 LGHDT, CDR2 YNNKEL (reference sequence). The CDR3 spans 19 residues. The ends were cut back, 4 bases at V and 2 bases at J, with 27 bases in the middle. The CDR3 sequence: CASSLEDPLGTIDPYEQYS. In DNA form, the CDR3 reads TGTGCCAGCAGCCTAGAAGACCCCCTCGGGACGATAGACCCCTACGAGCAGTACTCC.

The CDR3 loop reads CASSAEGQGSGELFF. The CDR3 bases are TGTGCCAGCAGCGCTGAGGGGCAGGGGTCCGGGGAGCTGTTTTTT. The V and J genes are TRBV9 and TRBJ2-2, with a tentative D call TRBD1 (6 bases). CDR3 length equals 15 residues. Trimming stripped 3 bases from V and 6 bases from J, with 15 bases between. CDR1 is SGDLS and CDR2 is YYNGEE in the germline V gene.

J is TRBJ2-1 and V is TRBV3-1; D may be TRBD1 (6 bases). Per germline, CDR1 LGHDT and CDR2 YNNKEL (reference sequence). Trimming left V 4 bases short and J 1 base short, with 17 bases between. This CDR3 is 17 amino acids long. CDR3 residues: CASSLYTGLRSYNEQFF. CDR3 coding DNA: TGTGCCAGCAGCCTTTACACAGGGTTGAGGTCCTACAATGAGCAGTTCTTC.

The V call is TRBV7-9, the J call TRBJ2-1, with D unclear. The J call may be in error: the DNA end matches TRBJ2-5 better. This CDR3 has 11 residues. CDR1 SEHNR and CDR2 FQNEAQ come from the germline V gene (reference sequence). This chain's CDR3 is CASTLTETQYF. In DNA form, the CDR3 reads TGTGCCAGCACCCTTACGGAGACCCAGTACTTC.